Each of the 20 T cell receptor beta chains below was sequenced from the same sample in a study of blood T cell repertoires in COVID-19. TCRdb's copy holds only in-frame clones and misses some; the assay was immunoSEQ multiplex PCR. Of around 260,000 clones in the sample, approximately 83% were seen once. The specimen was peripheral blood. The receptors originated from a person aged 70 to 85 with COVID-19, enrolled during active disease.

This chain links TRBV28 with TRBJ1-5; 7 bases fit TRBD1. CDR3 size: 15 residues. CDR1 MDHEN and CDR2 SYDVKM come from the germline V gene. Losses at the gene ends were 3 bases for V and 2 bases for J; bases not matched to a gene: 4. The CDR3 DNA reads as TGTGCCAGCAGTTTTAGGCAGGGGGGCAATCAGCCCCAGCATTTT. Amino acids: CASSFRQGGNQPQHF.

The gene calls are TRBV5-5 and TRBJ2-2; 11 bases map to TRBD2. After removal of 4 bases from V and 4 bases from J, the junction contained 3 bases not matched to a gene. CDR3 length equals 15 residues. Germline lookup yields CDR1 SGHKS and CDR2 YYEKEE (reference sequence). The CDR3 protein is CASSVSGGGTGELFF. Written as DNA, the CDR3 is TGTGCCAGCAGCGTTAGCGGGGGGGGCACCGGGGAGCTGTTTTTT.

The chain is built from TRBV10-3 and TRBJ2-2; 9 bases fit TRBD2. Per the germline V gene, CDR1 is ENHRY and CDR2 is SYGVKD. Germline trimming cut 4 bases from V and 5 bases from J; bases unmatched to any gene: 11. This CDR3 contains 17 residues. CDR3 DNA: TGTGCCATCAGTGGATGGAGCGGGGGGCGGGGGACCGGGGAGCTGTTTTTT. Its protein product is CAISGWSGGRGTGELFF.

The CDR3 spells CASSLRPDRYTGELFF. The CDR3, as DNA: TGTGCCAGCAGCTTACGTCCGGACAGATACACCGGGGAGCTGTTTTTT. The J gene is TRBJ2-2, the V gene TRBV11-1; D perhaps matches TRBD1 (6 bases). This CDR3 spans 16 amino acids. V lost 2 bases and J lost 3, with 13 bases in between. CDR1 SGHAT and CDR2 FQDESV come from the germline V gene (reference sequence).

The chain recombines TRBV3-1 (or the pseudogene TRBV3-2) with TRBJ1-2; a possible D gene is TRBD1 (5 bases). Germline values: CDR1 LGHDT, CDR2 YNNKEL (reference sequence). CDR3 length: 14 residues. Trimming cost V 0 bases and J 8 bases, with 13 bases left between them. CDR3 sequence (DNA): TGTGCCAGCAGCCAAGAACCAGGGCAGAAGGGCTACACCTTC. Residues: CASSQEPGQKGYTF.

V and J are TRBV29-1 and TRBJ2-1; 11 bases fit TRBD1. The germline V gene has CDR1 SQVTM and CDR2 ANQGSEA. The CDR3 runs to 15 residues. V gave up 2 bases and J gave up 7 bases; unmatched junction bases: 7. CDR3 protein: CSVEIGQGAINEQFF. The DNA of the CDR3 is TGCAGCGTTGAAATAGGACAGGGGGCGATAAATGAGCAGTTCTTC.

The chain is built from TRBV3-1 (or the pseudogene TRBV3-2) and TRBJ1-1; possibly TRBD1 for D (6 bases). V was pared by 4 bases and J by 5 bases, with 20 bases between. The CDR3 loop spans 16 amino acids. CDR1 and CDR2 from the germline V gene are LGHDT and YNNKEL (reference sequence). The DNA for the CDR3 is TGTGCCAGCAGCCGCCATGATACAGGGTCGGGGACTGAAGCTTTCTTT. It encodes CASSRHDTGSGTEAFF.

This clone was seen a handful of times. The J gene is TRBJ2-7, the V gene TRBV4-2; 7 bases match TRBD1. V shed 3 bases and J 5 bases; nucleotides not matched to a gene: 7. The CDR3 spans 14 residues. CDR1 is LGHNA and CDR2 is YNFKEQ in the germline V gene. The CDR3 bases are TGTGCCAGCAGCCACCCAGGCAGGGGGAACGAGCAGTACTTC. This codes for CASSHPGRGNEQYF.

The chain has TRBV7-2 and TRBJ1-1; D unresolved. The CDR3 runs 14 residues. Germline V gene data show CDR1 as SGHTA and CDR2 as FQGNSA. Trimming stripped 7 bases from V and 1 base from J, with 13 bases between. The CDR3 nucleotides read TGTGCCAGCATCCCTAGCTCAGGGAACACTGAAGCTTTCTTT. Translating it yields CASIPSSGNTEAFF.

As DNA, the CDR3 is TGTGCCAGCGTCCGGGACAGGGCTAATGAGCAGTACTTC. Translated: CASVRDRANEQYF. The chain employs TRBV5-5 and TRBJ2-7; TRBD1 matches 9 bases. There are 13 residues in the CDR3. The trim removed 7 bases at V and 7 bases at J, leaving 9 bases unmatched. Germline lookup yields CDR1 SGHKS and CDR2 YYEKEE (reference sequence). The entire variable domain, with the rest obtained from reference TRBV5-5 and TRBJ2-7, is as follows: DAGVTQSPTHLIKTRGQQVTLRCSPISGHKSVSWYQQVLGQGPQFIFQYYEKEERGRGNFPDRFSARQFPNYSSELNVNALLLGDSALYLCASVRDRANEQYFGPGTRLTVT.

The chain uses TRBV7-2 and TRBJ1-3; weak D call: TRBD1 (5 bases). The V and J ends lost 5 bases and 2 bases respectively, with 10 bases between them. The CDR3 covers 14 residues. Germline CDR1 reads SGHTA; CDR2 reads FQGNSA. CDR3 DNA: TGTGCCAGCAGCCCAGTGACAGCTGGAAACACCATATATTTT. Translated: CASSPVTAGNTIYF. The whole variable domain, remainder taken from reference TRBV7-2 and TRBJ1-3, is GAGVSQSPSNKVTEKGKDVELRCDPISGHTALYWYRQSLGQGLEFLIYFQGNSAPDKSGLPSDRFSAERTGGSVSTLTIQRTQQEDSAVYLCASSPVTAGNTIYFGEGSWLTVV.

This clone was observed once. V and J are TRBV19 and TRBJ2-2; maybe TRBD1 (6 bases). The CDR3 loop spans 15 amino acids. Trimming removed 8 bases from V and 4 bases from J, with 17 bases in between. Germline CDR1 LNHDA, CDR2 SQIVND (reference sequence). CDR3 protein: CASGQFLAVTGELFF. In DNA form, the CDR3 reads TGTGCCAGTGGACAGTTCTTGGCGGTCACCGGGGAGCTGTTTTTT. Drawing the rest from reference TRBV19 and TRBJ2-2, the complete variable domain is DGGITQSPKYLFRKEGQNVTLSCEQNLNHDAMYWYRQDPGQGLRLIYYSQIVNDFQKGDIAEGYSVSREKKESFPLTVTSAQKNPTAFYLCASGQFLAVTGELFFGEGSRLTVL.

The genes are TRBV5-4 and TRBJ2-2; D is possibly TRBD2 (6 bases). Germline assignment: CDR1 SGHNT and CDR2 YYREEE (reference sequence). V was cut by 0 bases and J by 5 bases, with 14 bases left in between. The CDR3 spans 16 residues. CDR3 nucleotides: TGTGCCAGCAGCTTGGTCTGGGGAGGAGGAACCGGGGAGCTGTTTTTT. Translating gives CASSLVWGGGTGELFF. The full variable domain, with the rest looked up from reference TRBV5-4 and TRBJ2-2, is ETGVTQSPTHLIKTRGQQVTLRCSSQSGHNTVSWYQQALGQGPQFIFQYYREEENGRGNFPPRFSGLQFPNYSSELNVNALELDDSALYLCASSLVWGGGTGELFFGEGSRLTVL.

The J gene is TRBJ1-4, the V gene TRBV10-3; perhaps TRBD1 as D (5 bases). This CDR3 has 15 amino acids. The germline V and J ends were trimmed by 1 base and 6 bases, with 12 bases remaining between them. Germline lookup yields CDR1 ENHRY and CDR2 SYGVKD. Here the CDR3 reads CAISEFGVRDEKLFF. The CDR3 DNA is TGTGCCATCAGTGAGTTTGGGGTCAGGGATGAAAAACTGTTTTTT.

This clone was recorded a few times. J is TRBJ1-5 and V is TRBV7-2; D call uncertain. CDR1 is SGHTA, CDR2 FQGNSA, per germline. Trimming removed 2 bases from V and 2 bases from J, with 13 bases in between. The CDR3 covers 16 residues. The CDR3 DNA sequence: TGTGCCAGCAGCTTATCCCACGGGTACGGCAATCAGCCCCAGCATTTT. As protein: CASSLSHGYGNQPQHF.

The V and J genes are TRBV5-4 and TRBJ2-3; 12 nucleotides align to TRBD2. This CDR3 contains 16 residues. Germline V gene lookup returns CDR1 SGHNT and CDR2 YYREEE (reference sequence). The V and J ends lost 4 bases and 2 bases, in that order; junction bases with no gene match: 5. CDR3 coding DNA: TGTGCCAGCAGCACGAGACTAGCGGGGGTCACAGATACGCAGTATTTT. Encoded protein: CASSTRLAGVTDTQYF. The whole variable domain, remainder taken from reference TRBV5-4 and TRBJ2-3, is ETGVTQSPTHLIKTRGQQVTLRCSSQSGHNTVSWYQQALGQGPQFIFQYYREEENGRGNFPPRFSGLQFPNYSSELNVNALELDDSALYLCASSTRLAGVTDTQYFGPGTRLTVL.

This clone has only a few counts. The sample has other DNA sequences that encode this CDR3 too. CDR3 in DNA: TGTGCCAGCAGTGGGACTAGCGGTTACAATGAGCAGTTCTTC. Its protein product is CASSGTSGYNEQFF. The chain has TRBV27 and TRBJ2-1, with 11 positions matching TRBD2. The trim removed 5 bases at V and 4 bases at J, leaving 1 base unmatched. Germline lookup yields CDR1 MNHEY and CDR2 SMNVEV (reference sequence). The CDR3 has 14 residues.

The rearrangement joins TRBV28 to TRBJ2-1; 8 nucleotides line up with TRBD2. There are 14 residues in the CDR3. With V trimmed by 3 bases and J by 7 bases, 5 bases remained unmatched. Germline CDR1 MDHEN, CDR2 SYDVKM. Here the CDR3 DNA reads TGTGCCAGCAGTTTGGGTGCGGGGGGAAATGAGCAGTTCTTC. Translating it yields CASSLGAGGNEQFF.

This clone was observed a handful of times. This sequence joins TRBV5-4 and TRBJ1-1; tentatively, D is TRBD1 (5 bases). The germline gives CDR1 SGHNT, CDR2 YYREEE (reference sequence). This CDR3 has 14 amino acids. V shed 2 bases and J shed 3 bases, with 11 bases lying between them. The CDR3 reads CASSFGAGDTEAFF. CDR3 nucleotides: TGTGCCAGCAGCTTTGGGGCGGGGGACACTGAAGCTTTCTTT.

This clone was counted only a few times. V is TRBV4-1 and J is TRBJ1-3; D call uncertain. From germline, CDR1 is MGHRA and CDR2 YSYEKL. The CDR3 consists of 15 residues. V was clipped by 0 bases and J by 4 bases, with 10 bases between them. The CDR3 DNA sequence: TGCGCCAGCAGCCAAGAGGGCTGGCTAGGAAACACCATATATTTT. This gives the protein CASSQEGWLGNTIYF.